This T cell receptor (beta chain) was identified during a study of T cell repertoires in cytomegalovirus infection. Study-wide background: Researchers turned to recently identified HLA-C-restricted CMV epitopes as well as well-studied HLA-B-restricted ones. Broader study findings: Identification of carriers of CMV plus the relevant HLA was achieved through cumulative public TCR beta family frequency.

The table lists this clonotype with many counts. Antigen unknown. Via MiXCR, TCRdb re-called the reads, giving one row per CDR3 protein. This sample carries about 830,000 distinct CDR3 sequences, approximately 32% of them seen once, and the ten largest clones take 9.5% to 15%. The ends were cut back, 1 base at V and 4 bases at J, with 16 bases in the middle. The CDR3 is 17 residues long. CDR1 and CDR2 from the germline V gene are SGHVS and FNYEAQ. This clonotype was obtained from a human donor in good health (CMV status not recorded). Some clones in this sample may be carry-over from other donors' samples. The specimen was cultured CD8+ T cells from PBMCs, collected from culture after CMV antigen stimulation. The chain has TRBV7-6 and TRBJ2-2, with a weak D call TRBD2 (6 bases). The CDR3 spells CASSLVPAAGSTGELFF. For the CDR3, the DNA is TGTGCCAGCAGCTTAGTTCCGGCGGCCGGGAGCACCGGGGAGCTGTTTTTT.